These T cell receptor beta chains were read from a single sample in a study of T cell repertoires in cytomegalovirus infection. One entry per CDR3 protein, called by TCRdb with MiXCR from the reads. The sample consists of some 940,000 distinct CDR3 sequences, around 30% of them appearing once. Antigens of these TCRs are unknown. This sample comprised cultured CD8+ T cells from PBMCs, obtained from culture after CMV antigen stimulation. The receptors come from a human donor in good health (CMV status not recorded). Some clones in this sample may be carry-over from other donors' samples. CDR3s include the opening cysteine and the closing phenylalanine or tryptophan. The order of the fields is D gene, V gene, J gene, clone size, CDR3 protein, CDR3 DNA. A D gene is named only where the DNA matches it firmly. Clone size is given for some rows only: seen once, a few or many times, or a class if the clone is expanded.

d_call: -
v_call: TRBV6-4
j_call: TRBJ2-1
clone_size: -
cdr3_aa: CASKNSYNEQFF
cdr3_nt: TGTGCCAGCAAAAACTCCTACAATGAGCAGTTCTTC

d_call: -
v_call: TRBV7-8
j_call: TRBJ2-2
clone_size: many
cdr3_aa: CASSLTGNTGELFF
cdr3_nt: TGTGCCAGCAGCTTAACGGGGAACACCGGGGAGCTGTTTTTT

d_call: TRBD1
v_call: TRBV2
j_call: TRBJ1-6
clone_size: -
cdr3_aa: CASTLLQGDSYNSPLHF
cdr3_nt: TGTGCCAGCACCCTCCTCCAGGGGGACTCCTATAATTCACCCCTCCACTTT

d_call: TRBD1
v_call: TRBV6-6
j_call: TRBJ2-1
clone_size: -
cdr3_aa: CASRGTGVNKQFF
cdr3_nt: TGTGCCAGCAGAGGGACAGGGGTGAATAAGCAGTTCTTC

d_call: -
v_call: TRBV28
j_call: TRBJ1-1
clone_size: few
cdr3_aa: CASSFKMKTVEAFF
cdr3_nt: TGTGCCAGCAGTTTCAAAATGAAGACAGTTGAAGCTTTCTTT

d_call: -
v_call: TRBV15
j_call: TRBJ2-3
clone_size: -
cdr3_aa: CATWAPGGADTQYF
cdr3_nt: TGTGCCACCTGGGCCCCGGGTGGCGCAGATACGCAGTATTTT

d_call: -
v_call: TRBV27
j_call: TRBJ1-3
clone_size: -
cdr3_aa: CASSLLGGVGNTIYF
cdr3_nt: TGTGCCAGCAGTCTGTTGGGCGGGGTTGGAAACACCATATATTTT

d_call: -
v_call: TRBV7-8
j_call: TRBJ1-5
clone_size: many
cdr3_aa: CASSLTRDFNQPQHF
cdr3_nt: TGTGCCAGCAGCTTAACCCGGGACTTCAATCAGCCCCAGCATTTT

d_call: -
v_call: TRBV4-1
j_call: TRBJ1-1
clone_size: -
cdr3_aa: CASSQDLGGADVTYTEAFF
cdr3_nt: TGCGCCAGCAGCCAAGATCTGGGGGGGGCGGACGTGACCTACACTGAAGCTTTCTTT

d_call: TRBD1
v_call: TRBV2
j_call: TRBJ2-1
clone_size: -
cdr3_aa: CASRVDRGLDNEQFF
cdr3_nt: TGTGCCAGCAGGGTGGACAGGGGGCTCGACAATGAGCAGTTCTTC

d_call: -
v_call: TRBV12-3/TRBV12-4
j_call: TRBJ2-7
clone_size: -
cdr3_aa: CASSGAHEQYF
cdr3_nt: TGTGCCAGCAGTGGGGCCCACGAGCAGTACTTC

d_call: -
v_call: TRBV5-1
j_call: TRBJ2-5
clone_size: -
cdr3_aa: CASSPVVWDLQETQYF
cdr3_nt: TGCGCCAGCAGTCCCGTAGTATGGGACTTACAAGAGACCCAGTACTTC

d_call: -
v_call: TRBV4-3
j_call: TRBJ2-5
clone_size: -
cdr3_aa: CASSPTVGGPETQYF
cdr3_nt: TGCGCCAGCAGCCCCACGGTGGGGGGGCCGGAGACCCAGTACTTC

d_call: -
v_call: TRBV6-6
j_call: TRBJ1-5
clone_size: -
cdr3_aa: CASSYSKEGSSNQPQHF
cdr3_nt: TGTGCCAGCAGTTACTCGAAGGAGGGGTCGAGCAATCAGCCCCAGCATTTT

d_call: -
v_call: TRBV6-1
j_call: TRBJ1-1
clone_size: -
cdr3_aa: CASSLTAPHGTEAFF
cdr3_nt: TGTGCCAGCAGTCTGACAGCCCCCCATGGCACTGAAGCTTTCTTT

d_call: TRBD1
v_call: TRBV9
j_call: TRBJ1-5
clone_size: many
cdr3_aa: CASSGTGHNQPQHF
cdr3_nt: TGTGCCAGCAGCGGGACAGGGCACAATCAGCCCCAGCATTTT

d_call: -
v_call: TRBV12-3/TRBV12-4
j_call: TRBJ1-2
clone_size: -
cdr3_aa: CASSLKGRRGYTF
cdr3_nt: TGTGCCAGCAGTTTAAAGGGGCGGAGGGGCTACACCTTC

d_call: TRBD2
v_call: TRBV4-1
j_call: TRBJ2-1
clone_size: -
cdr3_aa: CASSQLGLAYEQFF
cdr3_nt: TGCGCCAGCAGCCAACTGGGACTAGCGTATGAGCAGTTCTTC

d_call: -
v_call: TRBV7-6
j_call: TRBJ2-7
clone_size: -
cdr3_aa: CVSSFGGTYYEQYF
cdr3_nt: TGTGTCAGCAGCTTTGGCGGGACCTACTACGAGCAGTACTTC

d_call: -
v_call: TRBV6-2/TRBV6-3
j_call: TRBJ2-3
clone_size: once
cdr3_aa: CASNFGALTDTQYF
cdr3_nt: TGTGCCAGCAATTTTGGGGCGCTCACAGATACGCAGTATTTT

d_call: -
v_call: TRBV7-8
j_call: TRBJ2-1
clone_size: -
cdr3_aa: CASSLESGIESYNEQFF
cdr3_nt: TGTGCCAGCAGCTTAGAGTCTGGGATTGAGTCCTACAATGAGCAGTTCTTC

d_call: -
v_call: TRBV2
j_call: TRBJ1-5
clone_size: few
cdr3_aa: CASRDTEFNQPQHF
cdr3_nt: TGTGCCAGCAGGGATACAGAGTTCAATCAGCCCCAGCATTTT

d_call: TRBD2
v_call: TRBV7-9
j_call: TRBJ2-3
clone_size: -
cdr3_aa: CASSLAPWGTSGGATDTQYF
cdr3_nt: TGTGCCAGCAGCTTAGCCCCATGGGGTACTAGCGGGGGGGCCACAGATACGCAGTATTTT

d_call: -
v_call: TRBV19
j_call: TRBJ2-3
clone_size: -
cdr3_aa: CASSIEVDTQYF
cdr3_nt: TGTGCCAGTAGTATAGAAGTGGATACGCAGTATTTT

d_call: TRBD2
v_call: TRBV12-3/TRBV12-4
j_call: TRBJ2-7
clone_size: many
cdr3_aa: CASSFRLAGEYEQYF
cdr3_nt: TGTGCCAGCAGTTTTAGACTAGCGGGGGAATACGAGCAGTACTTC

d_call: -
v_call: TRBV7-9
j_call: TRBJ2-7
clone_size: -
cdr3_aa: CASRSQGNYEQYF
cdr3_nt: TGTGCCAGCAGATCGCAGGGTAACTACGAGCAGTACTTC

d_call: TRBD1
v_call: TRBV19
j_call: TRBJ1-5
clone_size: -
cdr3_aa: CASSIVATGTGPLNQPQHF
cdr3_nt: TGTGCCAGTAGTATAGTGGCTACCGGGACAGGGCCCCTAAATCAGCCCCAGCATTTT

d_call: -
v_call: TRBV7-6
j_call: TRBJ1-1
clone_size: -
cdr3_aa: CASSLAGEGGAFF
cdr3_nt: TGTGCCAGCAGCTTAGCGGGGGAGGGTGGGGCTTTCTTT

d_call: TRBD1
v_call: TRBV12-3/TRBV12-4
j_call: TRBJ1-5
clone_size: few
cdr3_aa: CASSGDRAPQPQHF
cdr3_nt: TGTGCCAGCAGTGGTGACAGGGCCCCCCAGCCCCAGCATTTT

d_call: -
v_call: TRBV15
j_call: TRBJ2-1
clone_size: -
cdr3_aa: CATLRSGSGEQFF
cdr3_nt: TGTGCCACTCTTCGTTCCGGGTCCGGTGAGCAGTTCTTC

d_call: TRBD1
v_call: TRBV7-9
j_call: TRBJ2-1
clone_size: few
cdr3_aa: CASSFRQGPSESSYNEQFF
cdr3_nt: TGTGCCAGCAGCTTCCGACAGGGCCCCTCGGAGAGCTCCTACAATGAGCAGTTCTTC

d_call: TRBD1
v_call: TRBV7-2
j_call: TRBJ2-4
clone_size: many
cdr3_aa: CASSLDRGDIQYF
cdr3_nt: TGTGCCAGCAGCTTGGACAGGGGTGACATTCAGTACTTC

d_call: TRBD2
v_call: TRBV6-1
j_call: TRBJ2-1
clone_size: -
cdr3_aa: CASSEFRTSGSLSGQFF
cdr3_nt: TGTGCCAGCAGTGAATTCCGCACTAGCGGGTCTCTTTCGGGGCAGTTCTTC

d_call: -
v_call: TRBV11-3
j_call: TRBJ2-5
clone_size: -
cdr3_aa: CASRDFGTLEVQETQYF
cdr3_nt: TGTGCCAGCAGGGACTTTGGGACCTTGGAGGTCCAAGAGACCCAGTACTTC

d_call: -
v_call: TRBV29-1
j_call: TRBJ2-5
clone_size: -
cdr3_aa: CSGSEETQYF
cdr3_nt: TGCAGCGGGTCAGAGGAGACCCAGTACTTC

d_call: -
v_call: TRBV6-4
j_call: TRBJ1-1
clone_size: many
cdr3_aa: CASSDSRGTEAFF
cdr3_nt: TGTGCCAGCAGTGACTCGAGAGGCACTGAAGCTTTCTTT

d_call: -
v_call: TRBV7-8
j_call: TRBJ1-1
clone_size: few
cdr3_aa: CASSLVGRITEAFF
cdr3_nt: TGTGCCAGCAGCTTAGTAGGAAGGATCACTGAAGCTTTCTTT

d_call: TRBD1
v_call: TRBV5-6
j_call: TRBJ1-6
clone_size: few
cdr3_aa: CASSFRTGLNSPLHF
cdr3_nt: TGTGCCAGCAGCTTTCGGACAGGGCTAAATTCACCCCTCCACTTT

d_call: -
v_call: TRBV4-3
j_call: TRBJ2-3
clone_size: -
cdr3_aa: CASSQDRSGADTQYF
cdr3_nt: TGCGCCAGCAGCCAAGATCGATCAGGGGCAGATACGCAGTATTTT

d_call: TRBD1
v_call: TRBV20-1
j_call: TRBJ2-2
clone_size: -
cdr3_aa: CSAGTGSGELFF
cdr3_nt: TGCAGTGCGGGGACAGGGTCTGGGGAGCTGTTTTTT

d_call: TRBD2
v_call: TRBV27
j_call: TRBJ2-1
clone_size: few
cdr3_aa: CASTWGGGGEQFF
cdr3_nt: TGTGCCAGCACCTGGGGGGGGGGTGGTGAGCAGTTCTTC

d_call: TRBD1
v_call: TRBV19
j_call: TRBJ1-2
clone_size: few
cdr3_aa: CASTMGQSIYGYTF
cdr3_nt: TGTGCCAGCACCATGGGACAGTCCATCTATGGCTACACCTTC

d_call: -
v_call: TRBV2
j_call: TRBJ1-1
clone_size: -
cdr3_aa: CASSTVYRQAFF
cdr3_nt: TGTGCCAGCAGTACAGTCTACCGACAAGCTTTCTTT

d_call: TRBD1
v_call: TRBV7-6
j_call: TRBJ2-3
clone_size: many
cdr3_aa: CASSLELGQSTDTQYF
cdr3_nt: TGTGCCAGCAGCTTAGAATTGGGACAGAGCACAGATACGCAGTATTTT

d_call: TRBD2
v_call: TRBV6-6
j_call: TRBJ2-5
clone_size: many
cdr3_aa: CASNQRGAPQETQYF
cdr3_nt: TGTGCCAGCAATCAGCGGGGGGCCCCCCAAGAGACCCAGTACTTC

d_call: -
v_call: TRBV7-7
j_call: TRBJ2-2
clone_size: -
cdr3_aa: CASSPWPLNTGELFF
cdr3_nt: TGTGCTAGCAGCCCGTGGCCCCTGAACACCGGGGAGCTGTTTTTT

d_call: -
v_call: TRBV20-1
j_call: TRBJ2-7
clone_size: -
cdr3_aa: CSARSQLNHYEQYF
cdr3_nt: TGCAGTGCTAGGAGTCAACTGAACCACTACGAGCAGTACTTC

d_call: -
v_call: TRBV27
j_call: TRBJ1-5
clone_size: few
cdr3_aa: CASSQTAGEAGQPQHF
cdr3_nt: TGTGCCAGCAGCCAAACAGCAGGGGAGGCGGGACAGCCCCAGCATTTT

d_call: -
v_call: TRBV7-9
j_call: TRBJ1-1
clone_size: -
cdr3_aa: CASSPMGGTEAFF
cdr3_nt: TGTGCCAGCAGCCCAATGGGGGGCACTGAAGCTTTCTTT

d_call: TRBD1
v_call: TRBV27
j_call: TRBJ1-2
clone_size: few
cdr3_aa: CASSSSAHGTVYGYTF
cdr3_nt: TGTGCCAGCAGTTCCTCTGCACACGGGACAGTCTATGGCTACACCTTC

d_call: -
v_call: TRBV7-4
j_call: TRBJ1-6
clone_size: few
cdr3_aa: CASSSRTPPGSYNSPLHF
cdr3_nt: TGTGCCAGCAGCAGTCGGACACCCCCTGGCTCCTATAATTCACCCCTCCACTTT

d_call: TRBD1
v_call: TRBV7-9
j_call: TRBJ1-1
clone_size: -
cdr3_aa: CASSLSLAGGSEAFF
cdr3_nt: TGTGCCAGCAGCTTATCTCTGGCAGGGGGCTCAGAAGCTTTCTTT

d_call: -
v_call: TRBV19
j_call: TRBJ2-2
clone_size: -
cdr3_aa: CASSIIRENTGELFF
cdr3_nt: TGTGCCAGTAGTATAATCAGGGAGAACACCGGGGAGCTGTTTTTT

d_call: -
v_call: TRBV4-1
j_call: TRBJ2-7
clone_size: -
cdr3_aa: CASSQDFRAYIPLEQYF
cdr3_nt: TGCGCCAGCAGCCAGGACTTCCGGGCCTACATCCCCCTCGAGCAGTACTTC

d_call: TRBD1
v_call: TRBV6-1
j_call: TRBJ2-3
clone_size: -
cdr3_aa: CASSEYETGAADTQYF
cdr3_nt: TGTGCCAGCAGTGAATATGAGACAGGGGCGGCAGATACGCAGTATTTT

d_call: -
v_call: TRBV20-1
j_call: TRBJ1-4
clone_size: -
cdr3_aa: CSAAPREADEKLFF
cdr3_nt: TGCAGTGCCGCACCCCGCGAGGCAGACGAAAAACTGTTTTTT

d_call: -
v_call: TRBV5-8
j_call: TRBJ2-1
clone_size: few
cdr3_aa: CASSLAEVYNEQFF
cdr3_nt: TGTGCCAGCAGCTTGGCCGAAGTGTACAATGAGCAGTTCTTC

d_call: -
v_call: TRBV18
j_call: TRBJ1-2
clone_size: -
cdr3_aa: CASSPAPGVYYGYTF
cdr3_nt: TGTGCCAGCTCACCGGCCCCGGGAGTTTATTATGGCTACACCTTC

d_call: TRBD2
v_call: TRBV20-1
j_call: TRBJ2-3
clone_size: -
cdr3_aa: CSARVTSGGFPTDTQYF
cdr3_nt: TGCAGTGCTAGAGTTACTAGCGGGGGGTTCCCCACAGATACGCAGTATTTT

d_call: -
v_call: TRBV28
j_call: TRBJ2-2
clone_size: -
cdr3_aa: CASSFFPGSDGAGGELFF
cdr3_nt: TGTGCCAGCAGTTTTTTCCCGGGTTCAGACGGGGCCGGCGGGGAGCTGTTTTTT